The rows below give T cell receptor beta chains drawn from one sample of a study of blood T cell repertoires in COVID-19. Data came from immunoSEQ multiplex PCR; TCRdb stores just in-frame clones and leaves some out. The sample has roughly 80,000 clones, over 75% seen once; the top ten hold 9.5% to 10%. Sequencing was carried out using peripheral blood. The receptor source for this set is a human donor in a cohort sampled during active COVID-19. CDR3s include the opening cysteine and the closing phenylalanine or tryptophan. The D gene is left open where the match is weak. Expanded clones get a size class; other rows say once, few or many, or leave the size out.

v_call,clone_size,d_call,j_call,cdr3_nt,cdr3_aa
TRBV2,NA,NA,TRBJ2-4,TGTGCCAGCAGTGAAGACAGGAGCCCAGCCAAAAACATTCAGTACTTC,CASSEDRSPAKNIQYF
TRBV2,NA,TRBD1,TRBJ1-2,TGTGCCAGCAGTCCCGGGACAGAAGTTAGCTTC,CASSPGTEVSF
TRBV19,NA,TRBD1,TRBJ1-2,TGTGCCAGTAGTAAAACCGGGACAGGGGATAGTGGCTACACCTTC,CASSKTGTGDSGYTF
TRBV15,NA,NA,TRBJ2-5,TGTGCCACCAGCAGAGGGGGCCTGGGAATCCAAGAGACCCAGTACTTC,CATSRGGLGIQETQYF
TRBV10-3,NA,TRBD1,TRBJ2-7,TGTGCCATCAGTGATCAGGGGGCGGCCCCGGGACAGTACGAGCAGTACTTC,CAISDQGAAPGQYEQYF
TRBV7-2,NA,NA,TRBJ1-3,TGTGCCAGCAGCCCTTTACCGACTTTCTCTGGAAACACCATATATTTT,CASSPLPTFSGNTIYF
TRBV7-9,NA,NA,TRBJ1-1,TGTGCCAGCAGCTTAGTAGCAGGGGCGAGCACTGAAGCTTTCTTT,CASSLVAGASTEAFF
TRBV19,NA,TRBD2,TRBJ2-2,TGTGCCAGTAGTATGCTAGCGGGGGGACTGAACACCGGGGAGCTGTTTTTT,CASSMLAGGLNTGELFF
TRBV4-3,NA,NA,TRBJ1-2,TGCGCCAGCAGCCAGGCAGGGGTTAGTGGCTACACCTTC,CASSQAGVSGYTF
TRBV5-5,NA,NA,TRBJ2-7,TGTGCCAGCAGCCTGCCGAGGGGGTCCTACGAGCAGTACTTC,CASSLPRGSYEQYF
TRBV2,once,NA,TRBJ1-6,TGTGCCAGCAGTCTCAATTCACCCCTCCACTTT,CASSLNSPLHF
TRBV5-4,once,NA,TRBJ2-2,TGTGCCAGCAGTCCTGATAGGGGGAAGAACACCGGGGAGCTGTTTTTT,CASSPDRGKNTGELFF
TRBV24-1,NA,NA,TRBJ1-2,TGTGCCACCAGTGACCGCGGAAGAGGCGGCTACACCTTC,CATSDRGRGGYTF
TRBV5-5,NA,TRBD2,TRBJ2-5,TGTGCCAGCAGCTTGCTCGTGAGGGCGGGGGGGCAGGAGACCCAGTACTTC,CASSLLVRAGGQETQYF
TRBV2,NA,NA,TRBJ2-7,TGTGCCAGCAGTAGACAGAATTACGAGCAGTACTTC,CASSRQNYEQYF
TRBV20-1,NA,NA,TRBJ1-5,TGCAGTGCTGCGAGACAGGAATCCCAGCATTTT,CSAARQESQHF
TRBV14,NA,NA,TRBJ2-7,TGTGCCAGCAGCCAATCCCGACAGGGAGGCTACGAGCAGTACTTC,CASSQSRQGGYEQYF
TRBV11-2,NA,TRBD1,TRBJ2-1,TGTGCCAGCAGTTCCCGGGACAGGGGGTGGTATGAGCAGTTCTTC,CASSSRDRGWYEQFF
TRBV5-1,NA,TRBD1,TRBJ1-6,TGCGCCAGCAGCCGGGACAGACACAATTCACCCCTCCACTTT,CASSRDRHNSPLHF
TRBV28,NA,NA,TRBJ2-3,TGTGCCAGCAGTCCCGGGTCCACAGATACGCAGTATTTT,CASSPGSTDTQYF
TRBV4-3,NA,TRBD1,TRBJ1-6,TGCGCCAGCAGCTTTCAGTTACAGGGGCGTGGGAATTCACCCCTCCACTTT,CASSFQLQGRGNSPLHF
TRBV5-4,NA,NA,TRBJ1-4,TGTGCCAGCAGCTTCCCGGGGGAAAAACTGTTTTTT,CASSFPGEKLFF
TRBV4-1,NA,NA,TRBJ1-1,TGCGCCAGCAGCCAAGATCTACTGAACACTGAAGCTTTCTTT,CASSQDLLNTEAFF
TRBV12-3/TRBV12-4,NA,TRBD1,TRBJ1-1,TGTGCCAGCAGTTTAAAGGGGGCCACTGAAGCTTTCTTT,CASSLKGATEAFF
TRBV5-4,once,NA,TRBJ2-7,TGTGCCAGCAGCGCCGACAGGAGCTCCTACGAGCAGTACTTC,CASSADRSSYEQYF
TRBV3-1/TRBV3-2,NA,NA,TRBJ1-1,TGTGCCAGCACCCGGAGCGGGGCAGAAGCTTTCTTT,CASTRSGAEAFF
TRBV21-1,NA,NA,TRBJ1-6,TGTGCCATCTGGACGGGGGTAGGATCACCCCTCCACTTT,CAIWTGVGSPLHF
TRBV5-4,few,TRBD1,TRBJ1-1,TGTGCCAGCAGCAGACCGGACAGGGTGAACACTGAAGCTTTCTTT,CASSRPDRVNTEAFF
TRBV3-1/TRBV3-2,once,NA,TRBJ2-7,TGTGCCAGCAGCCAAGGCCCGGTCCACGAGCAGTACTTC,CASSQGPVHEQYF
TRBV9,NA,NA,TRBJ2-5,TGTGCCAGCAGCCCCCGGGACTTCCAAGAGACCCAGTACTTC,CASSPRDFQETQYF
TRBV9,few,NA,TRBJ1-1,TGTGCCAGCAGCTCCCAGTCATGGAGCACTGAAGCTTTCTTT,CASSSQSWSTEAFF
TRBV2,NA,NA,TRBJ2-3,TGTGCCAGCAGTGGCGGGCCAAGCACAGATACGCAGTATTTT,CASSGGPSTDTQYF
TRBV18,NA,NA,TRBJ2-3,TGTGCCAGCTCACCAATCGTGTTGGCTGGCCGAAATACGCAGTATTTT,CASSPIVLAGRNTQYF
TRBV7-3,NA,NA,TRBJ2-7,TGTGCCAGCAGCCAGCTGGGGGGAAGAGGCGAGCAGTACTTC,CASSQLGGRGEQYF
TRBV28,NA,TRBD2,TRBJ2-3,TGTGCCAGCAGTGTTCAAGAGCGGGGGGATACGCAGTATTTT,CASSVQERGDTQYF
TRBV21-1,NA,NA,TRBJ2-7,TGTGCCAGCAGCAAAGAACAGGGGGCGTTCTACGAGCAGTACTTC,CASSKEQGAFYEQYF
TRBV28,NA,TRBD1,TRBJ2-7,TGTGCCAGCACCTCGGGGGCAGGGGGCAGAGGGGAGCAGTACTTC,CASTSGAGGRGEQYF